This TCR beta chain is from a study of T cell responses to AZD1222 COVID-19 vaccine. The study's findings and limits: With dominance at 160-218 and 743-854, vaccine-associated CD4 TCRs spanned spike. Reportedly, nearly half the spike-specific TCRs target unmutated variant regions.

Libraries were prepared by immunoSEQ multiplex PCR; TCRdb keeps only in-frame clonotypes and omits some of them. This table holds under 110,000 clones, approximately 87% found once. In the case of this clone: No antigen is known for it.

The source is an adult in good health. Sequencing used peripheral blood, obtained on day 0 of AZD1222 vaccination.

The CDR3 DNA follows: TGTGCCACCAGTGATTCGGCTAGCGGGAGGGCCTGGGGGCAGTATTTT. Translating gives CATSDSASGRAWGQYF. This chain connects TRBV24-1 to TRBJ2-3; TRBD2 matches at 12 bases. CDR3 length equals 16 residues. V dropped 2 bases and J dropped 11; count of bases not matched to a gene: 10. Germline CDR1 reads KGHDR; CDR2 reads SFDVKD.